This is a list of T cell receptor beta chains from one sample in a study of Graves' ophthalmopathy and Graves' hyperthyroidism. One entry per CDR3 protein results from TCRdb running MiXCR on the multiplex PCR reads. The sample shows fewer than 250,000 distinct CDR3 sequences, around 28% of them seen only once. Material for sequencing was peripheral blood. The receptor source for this set is a man aged 50 to 60 with Graves' ophthalmopathy. CDR3s include the opening cysteine and the closing phenylalanine or tryptophan. The D gene is left open where the match is weak. Not every row has a clone size; where given, it reads once, few, many or a size class.

d_gene	abundance	v_gene	j_gene	CDR3nt	CDR3aa
TRBD2	many	TRBV15	TRBJ2-5	TGTGCCACCAGCAGATCCATCGGGGTAGCGGGGGAAGAGACCCAGTACTTC	CATSRSIGVAGEETQYF
TRBD1	many	TRBV12-3/TRBV12-4	TRBJ1-2	TGTGCCAGCAGTTCAGGGCCAGGACAGGGTCCCTATGGCTACACCTTC	CASSSGPGQGPYGYTF
-	many	TRBV7-8	TRBJ2-5	TGTGCCAGCAGCCCTTTCGAGACAGCCCCAGAGATGGAGACCCAGTACTTC	CASSPFETAPEMETQYF
-	-	TRBV27	TRBJ2-7	TGTGCCAGCAGTTCCCCAGGGCGGGAGCAGTACTTC	CASSSPGREQYF
-	many	TRBV29-1	TRBJ2-5	TGCAGCGTGGAGGAGTTGGGGGAGACCCAGTACTTC	CSVEELGETQYF
TRBD1	many	TRBV10-2	TRBJ1-2	TGCGCCAGCAGTGAGCCCACGGACAGGCCTGGCTACACCTTC	CASSEPTDRPGYTF
TRBD1	-	TRBV7-2	TRBJ2-5	TGTGCCAGCGGGGAGGACAGGGGCCAAGAGACCCAGTACTTC	CASGEDRGQETQYF
TRBD2	many	TRBV5-1	TRBJ2-5	TGCGCCAGCAGCTCGCCCGGGACTAGCGGCCTCCAAGAGACCCAGTACTTC	CASSSPGTSGLQETQYF
TRBD1	-	TRBV9	TRBJ1-2	TGTGCCAGCAGCTCTCGACAGGGGAGCGTGAATGGCTACACCTTC	CASSSRQGSVNGYTF
-	many	TRBV6-1	TRBJ2-7	TGTGCCAGCAGCCAAGGCGGGTCCCTCTACGAGCAGTACTTC	CASSQGGSLYEQYF